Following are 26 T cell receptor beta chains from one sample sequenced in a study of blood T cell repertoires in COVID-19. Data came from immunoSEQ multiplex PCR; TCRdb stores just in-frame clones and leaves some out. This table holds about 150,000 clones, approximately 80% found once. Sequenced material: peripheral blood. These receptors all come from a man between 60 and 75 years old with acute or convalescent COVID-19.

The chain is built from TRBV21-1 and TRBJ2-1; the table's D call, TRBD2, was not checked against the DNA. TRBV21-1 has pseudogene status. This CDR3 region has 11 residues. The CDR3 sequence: CASRLRAEQFF. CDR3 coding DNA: TGTGCCAGCCGCCTGAGAGCCGAGCAGTTCTTC.

Here the CDR3 DNA reads TGTGCCAGCAGCGCCCTGGGACTAGCGCTCTCCTACGAGCAGTACTTC. It is translated as CASSALGLALSYEQYF. This chain joins TRBV5-6 and TRBJ2-7, with TRBD2 identical over 10 bases. Trimming took 4 bases from V and 0 from J; bases not matched to a gene: 7. Germline assignment: CDR1 SGHDT and CDR2 YYEEEE. The CDR3 contains 16 residues. Full variable domain (rest looked up from reference TRBV5-6 and TRBJ2-7): DAGVTQSPTHLIKTRGQQVTLRCSPKSGHDTVSWYQQALGQGPQFIFQYYEEEERQRGNFPDRFSGHQFPNYSSELNVNALLLGDSALYLCASSALGLALSYEQYFGPGTRLTVT.

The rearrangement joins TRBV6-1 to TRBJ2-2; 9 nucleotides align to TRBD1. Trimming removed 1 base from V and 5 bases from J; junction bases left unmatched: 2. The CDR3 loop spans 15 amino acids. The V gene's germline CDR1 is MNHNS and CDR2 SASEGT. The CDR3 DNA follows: TGTGCCAGCAGTGAAGGACAGGGGGAAACCGGGGAGCTGTTTTTT. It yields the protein CASSEGQGETGELFF.

The CDR3 region has the DNA TGTGCCAGCTCACCAAGGGAGGCGGTCTACAATGAGCAGTTCTTC. It encodes CASSPREAVYNEQFF. The chain employs TRBV18 and TRBJ2-1, with a tentative D call TRBD2 (6 bases). Trimming left V 2 bases short and J 3 bases short, with 11 bases between. This CDR3 is 15 amino acids long. Germline assignment: CDR1 KGHSH and CDR2 LQKENI.

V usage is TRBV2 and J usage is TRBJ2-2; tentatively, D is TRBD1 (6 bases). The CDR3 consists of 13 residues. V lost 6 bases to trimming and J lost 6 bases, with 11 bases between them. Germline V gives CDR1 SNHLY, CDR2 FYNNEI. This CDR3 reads CASRGAPSGELFF. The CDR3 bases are TGTGCCAGCAGGGGGGCCCCCTCCGGGGAGCTGTTTTTT. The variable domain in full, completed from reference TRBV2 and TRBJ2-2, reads EPEVTQTPSHQVTQMGQEVILRCVPISNHLYFYWYRQILGQKVEFLVSFYNNEISEKSEIFDDQFSVERPDGSNFTLKIRSTKLEDSAMYFCASRGAPSGELFFGEGSRLTVL.

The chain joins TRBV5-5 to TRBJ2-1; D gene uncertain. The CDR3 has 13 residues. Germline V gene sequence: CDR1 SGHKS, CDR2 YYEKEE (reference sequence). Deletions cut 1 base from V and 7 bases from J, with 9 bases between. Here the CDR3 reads CASSLLAFNEQFF. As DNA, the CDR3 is TGTGCCAGCAGCTTGTTGGCTTTTAATGAGCAGTTCTTC.

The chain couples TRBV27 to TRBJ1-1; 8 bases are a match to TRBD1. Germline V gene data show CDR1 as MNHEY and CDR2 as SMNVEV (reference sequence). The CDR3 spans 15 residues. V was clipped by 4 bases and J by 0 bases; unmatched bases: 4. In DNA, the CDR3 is TGTGCCAGCAGTTCACTGGACAGGGTGAACACTGAAGCTTTCTTT. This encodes CASSSLDRVNTEAFF.

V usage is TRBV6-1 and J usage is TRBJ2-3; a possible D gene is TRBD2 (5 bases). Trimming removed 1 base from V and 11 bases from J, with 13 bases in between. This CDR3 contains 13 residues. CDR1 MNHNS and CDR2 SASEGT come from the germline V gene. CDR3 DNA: TGTGCCAGCAGTGAAGGGTCGGGGATGGGGCAGTATTTT. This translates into CASSEGSGMGQYF.

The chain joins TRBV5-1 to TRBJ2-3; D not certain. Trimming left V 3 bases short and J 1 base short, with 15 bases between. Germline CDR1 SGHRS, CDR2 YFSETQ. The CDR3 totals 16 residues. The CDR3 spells CASSSINTIGTDTQYF. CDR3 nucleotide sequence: TGCGCCAGCAGCTCCATTAACACCATCGGCACAGATACGCAGTATTTT.

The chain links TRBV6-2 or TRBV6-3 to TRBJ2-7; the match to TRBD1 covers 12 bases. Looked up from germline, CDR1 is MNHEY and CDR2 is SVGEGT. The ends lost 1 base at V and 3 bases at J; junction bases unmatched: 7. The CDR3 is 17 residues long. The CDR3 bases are TGTGCCAGCAGTTACTTATTCGGGACAGGGGGCGTCTACGAGCAGTACTTC. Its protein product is CASSYLFGTGGVYEQYF.

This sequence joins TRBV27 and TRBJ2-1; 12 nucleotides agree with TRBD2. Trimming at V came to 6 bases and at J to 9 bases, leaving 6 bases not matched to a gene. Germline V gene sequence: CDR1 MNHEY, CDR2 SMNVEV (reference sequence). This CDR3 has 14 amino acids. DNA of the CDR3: TGTGCCAGCAGCGTACTAGCGGGAGGAGTTGAGCAGTTCTTC. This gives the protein CASSVLAGGVEQFF.

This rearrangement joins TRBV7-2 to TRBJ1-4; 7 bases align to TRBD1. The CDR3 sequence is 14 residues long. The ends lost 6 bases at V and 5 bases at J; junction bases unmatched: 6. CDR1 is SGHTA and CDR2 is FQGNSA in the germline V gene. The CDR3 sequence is CASRRDRLNEKLFF. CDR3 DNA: TGTGCCAGCAGGAGGGACAGACTGAATGAAAAACTGTTTTTT.

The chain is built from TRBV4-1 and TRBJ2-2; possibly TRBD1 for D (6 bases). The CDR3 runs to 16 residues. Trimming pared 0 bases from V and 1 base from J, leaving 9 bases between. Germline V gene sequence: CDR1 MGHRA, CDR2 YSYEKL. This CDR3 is CASSQETGENTGELFF. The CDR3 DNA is TGCGCCAGCAGCCAAGAGACAGGCGAGAACACCGGGGAGCTGTTTTTT.

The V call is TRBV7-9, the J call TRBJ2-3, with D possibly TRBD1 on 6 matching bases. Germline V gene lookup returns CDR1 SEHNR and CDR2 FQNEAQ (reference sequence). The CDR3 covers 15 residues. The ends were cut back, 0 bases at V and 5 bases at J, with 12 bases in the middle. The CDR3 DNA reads TGTGCCAGCAGCTTAGCGCTGGGGGCCCAAGATACGCAGTATTTT. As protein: CASSLALGAQDTQYF.

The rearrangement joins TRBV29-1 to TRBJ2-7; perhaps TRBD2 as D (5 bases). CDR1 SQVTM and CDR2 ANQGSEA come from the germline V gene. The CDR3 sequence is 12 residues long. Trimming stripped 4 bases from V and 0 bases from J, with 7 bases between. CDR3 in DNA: TGCAGCGTTGGGACTGGCTCCTACGAGCAGTACTTC. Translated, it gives CSVGTGSYEQYF.

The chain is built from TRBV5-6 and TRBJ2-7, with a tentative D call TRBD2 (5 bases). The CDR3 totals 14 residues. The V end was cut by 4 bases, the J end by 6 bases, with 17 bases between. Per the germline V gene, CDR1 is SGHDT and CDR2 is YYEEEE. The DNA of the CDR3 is TGTGCCAGCAGCCCTAGGAGGAATGTCGGCGAGCAGTACTTC. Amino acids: CASSPRRNVGEQYF.

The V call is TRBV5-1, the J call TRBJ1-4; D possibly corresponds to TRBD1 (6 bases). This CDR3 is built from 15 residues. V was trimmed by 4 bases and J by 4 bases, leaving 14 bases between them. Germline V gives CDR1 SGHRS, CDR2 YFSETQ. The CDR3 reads CASSQGQKLNEKLFF. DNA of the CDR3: TGCGCCAGCAGCCAAGGACAGAAACTTAATGAAAAACTGTTTTTT.

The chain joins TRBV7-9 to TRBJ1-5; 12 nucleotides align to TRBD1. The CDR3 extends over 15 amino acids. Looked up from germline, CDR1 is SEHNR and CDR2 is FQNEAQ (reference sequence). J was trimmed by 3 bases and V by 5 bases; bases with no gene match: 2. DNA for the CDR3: TGTGCCAGCAGCCTGGGACAGGGGGCCAATCAGCCCCAGCATTTT. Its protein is CASSLGQGANQPQHF.

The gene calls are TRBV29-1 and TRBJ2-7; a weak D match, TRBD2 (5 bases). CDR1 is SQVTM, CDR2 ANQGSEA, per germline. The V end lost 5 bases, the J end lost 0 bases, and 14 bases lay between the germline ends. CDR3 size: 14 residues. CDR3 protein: CSVRGSGFSYEQYF. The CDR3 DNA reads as TGCAGCGTTCGAGGGTCAGGCTTCTCCTACGAGCAGTACTTC.

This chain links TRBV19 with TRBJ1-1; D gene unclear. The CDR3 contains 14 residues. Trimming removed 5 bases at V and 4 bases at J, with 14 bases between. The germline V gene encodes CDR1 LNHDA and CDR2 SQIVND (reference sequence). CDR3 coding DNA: TGTGCCAGTAGTCCGCGGGATCTTGGCACTGAAGCTTTCTTT. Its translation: CASSPRDLGTEAFF.

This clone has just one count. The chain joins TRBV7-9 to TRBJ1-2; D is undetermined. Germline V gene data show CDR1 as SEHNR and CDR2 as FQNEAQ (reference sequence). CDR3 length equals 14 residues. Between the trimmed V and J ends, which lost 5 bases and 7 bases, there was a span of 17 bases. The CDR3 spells CASSLYIDAGGYTF. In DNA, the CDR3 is TGTGCCAGCAGCCTCTATATAGACGCGGGTGGCTACACCTTC.

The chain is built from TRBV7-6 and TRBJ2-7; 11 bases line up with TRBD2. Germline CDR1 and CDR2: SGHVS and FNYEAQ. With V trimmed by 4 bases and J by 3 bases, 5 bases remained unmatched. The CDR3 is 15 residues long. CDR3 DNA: TGTGCCAGCAGCTCTCTAGCGGGGGGAGACTACGAGCAGTACTTC. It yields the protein CASSSLAGGDYEQYF.

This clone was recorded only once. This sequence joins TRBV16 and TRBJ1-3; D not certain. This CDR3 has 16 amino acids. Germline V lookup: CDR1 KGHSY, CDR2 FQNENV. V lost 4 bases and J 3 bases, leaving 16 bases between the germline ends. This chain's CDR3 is CASSPPGIVGGNTIYF. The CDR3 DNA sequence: TGTGCCAGCAGCCCGCCGGGGATTGTAGGTGGAAACACCATATATTTT.

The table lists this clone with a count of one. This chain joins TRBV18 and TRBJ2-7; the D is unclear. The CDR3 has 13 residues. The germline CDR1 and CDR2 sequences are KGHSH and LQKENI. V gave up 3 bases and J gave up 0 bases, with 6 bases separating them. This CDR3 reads CASSPAGSYEQYF. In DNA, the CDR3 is TGTGCCAGCTCACCGGCTGGCTCCTACGAGCAGTACTTC.

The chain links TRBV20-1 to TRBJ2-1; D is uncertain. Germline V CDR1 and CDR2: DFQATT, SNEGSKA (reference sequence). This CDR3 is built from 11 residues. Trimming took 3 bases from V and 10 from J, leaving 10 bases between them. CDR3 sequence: CSARVVEEQFF. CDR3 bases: TGCAGTGCTAGGGTTGTAGAAGAGCAGTTCTTC.

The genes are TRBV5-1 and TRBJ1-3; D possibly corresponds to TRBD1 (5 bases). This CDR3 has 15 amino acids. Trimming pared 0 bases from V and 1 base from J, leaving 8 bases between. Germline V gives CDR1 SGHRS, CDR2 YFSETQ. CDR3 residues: CASSLAAGSGNTIYF. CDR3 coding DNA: TGCGCCAGCAGCTTGGCGGCAGGGTCTGGAAACACCATATATTTT.